What follows is one TCR beta chain and its context. What it recognizes is unknown. Nominally healthy donors were sampled, though unrecorded immune exposures were likely. This sample was taken from a study of cytomegalovirus exposure and HLA in healthy donors. The V segment lost 4 bases and the J segment 3 bases; nucleotides outside the gene matches: 5. Per the germline V gene, CDR1 is SGHRS and CDR2 is YFSETQ. This CDR3 has 15 residues. Points from the study as a whole: A later look showed TCR association rates differing by HLA locus, highest for DRB1 and lowest for HLA-C. Reports credit the classifier with highly specific, highly sensitive diagnosis of cytomegalovirus status.

The PCR employed 60 Vbeta primers together with 13 Jbeta primers. Some clones are missing from TCRdb's copy, which holds only in-frame ones; the method was immunoSEQ multiplex PCR. This table has about 88,000 clones, under 85% appearing once. The gene calls are TRBV5-1 and TRBJ1-1; 11 bases fit TRBD1. This sequence was found in a man aged 25-40 years in good health and CMV-seronegative. Sequenced input: PBMCs. The CDR3: CASSGQGAEDTEAFF. As DNA, the CDR3 is TGCGCCAGCAGCGGACAGGGGGCTGAGGACACTGAAGCTTTCTTT.